One and the same sample provided the 7 T cell receptor beta chains below, sequenced in a study of OX40 agonist ivuxolimab in advanced cancers. Sequencing used immunoSEQ multiplex PCR; TCRdb keeps in-frame clones, though not all of them. The sample includes 40,000 or so clones, about 72% seen only once; the top ten take roughly a fifth. The sequences come from CD4+ or CD8+ T cells sorted from blood, collected in a trial of the OX40 agonist ivuxolimab. The receptor source for this set is an adult with an advanced solid tumor such as melanoma, head and neck, liver or kidney cancer.

This clone was observed once. This chain uses TRBV18 with TRBJ1-2; TRBD1 matches 11 bases. CDR1 and CDR2 (germline): KGHSH, LQKENI. The CDR3 contains 17 residues. J gave up 4 bases and V 3 bases, and 10 bases lay outside the gene matches. CDR3 amino acids: CASSPGTGGPSAYGYTF. CDR3 DNA: TGTGCCAGCTCACCGGGGACAGGGGGGCCCTCTGCCTATGGCTACACCTTC.

This clone was seen more than once but under ten times. The chain is built from TRBV28 and TRBJ2-1, with D unclear. V was cut by 2 bases and J by 8 bases, with 7 bases left in between. The CDR3 totals 12 residues. Germline V lookup: CDR1 MDHEN, CDR2 SYDVKM. The CDR3 bases are TGTGCCAGCAGTTTAAAGGCAGATGAGCAGTTCTTC. Protein sequence: CASSLKADEQFF. The full variable domain, completed using reference TRBV28 and TRBJ2-1, is DVKVTQSSRYLVKRTGEKVFLECVQDMDHENMFWYRQDPGLGLRLIYFSYDVKMKEKGDIPEGYSVSREKKERFSLILESASTNQTSMYLCASSLKADEQFFGPGTRLTVL.

The chain recombines TRBV4-3 with TRBJ2-1; weak D call: TRBD1 (5 bases). The germline V and J ends were trimmed by 4 bases and 13 bases, with 17 bases remaining between them. The CDR3 is 13 residues long. Germline-derived CDR1 and CDR2 are LGHNA and YSLEER. The CDR3 DNA reads as TGCGCCAGCAGCCCCTCTCGGCAGGGCATACAGTTCTTC. Protein product: CASSPSRQGIQFF.

This clone appeared a single time. This chain connects TRBV6-5 to TRBJ1-1, with D possibly matching TRBD1 (6 bases). V was pared by 5 bases and J by 2 bases, with 15 bases between. Per germline, CDR1 MNHEY and CDR2 SVGAGI. There are 15 residues in the CDR3. The CDR3 nucleotides are TGTGCCAGCAGTACCCATCAGGGGTTAAACACTGAAGCTTTCTTT. Amino acid sequence: CASSTHQGLNTEAFF.

The rearrangement joins TRBV7-3 to TRBJ2-7, with D perhaps being TRBD1 or TRBD2 (5 bases each). The length of the CDR3 is 15 residues. Germline CDR1 SGHTA, CDR2 FQGTGA. The germline V and J ends were trimmed by 2 bases and 0 bases, with 11 bases remaining between them. CDR3 nucleotides: TGTGCCAGCAGCTTAGGGGACGGCAGCTCCTACGAGCAGTACTTC. The encoded protein is CASSLGDGSSYEQYF.

The chain joins TRBV2 to TRBJ2-3, with TRBD2 identical over 11 bases. The CDR3 is 16 amino acids. Germline V lookup: CDR1 SNHLY, CDR2 FYNNEI. The junction had 8 bases not matched to a gene; V was cut back by 5 bases and J by 4 bases. CDR3 sequence reads: CASSTSGGSVADTQYF. The CDR3 DNA reads TGTGCCAGCAGTACTAGCGGGGGATCCGTGGCAGATACGCAGTATTTT.

This clone was seen a single time. The chain is built from TRBV7-6 and TRBJ1-3; 7 nucleotides align to TRBD1. The CDR3 loop spans 17 amino acids. Germline V gene sequence: CDR1 SGHVS, CDR2 FNYEAQ. Trimming at V came to 5 bases and at J to 0 bases, leaving 10 bases not matched to a gene. The CDR3 reads CASSRRTGASSGNTIYF. Here the CDR3 DNA reads TGTGCCAGCAGCCGCCGGACAGGAGCGAGCTCTGGAAACACCATATATTTT.